A selection of T cell receptor beta chains follows, all from one sample in a study of shared T cell receptors in the human thymus. Libraries were prepared by immunoSEQ multiplex PCR; TCRdb keeps only in-frame clonotypes and omits some of them. The profile shows about 710,000 clones, more than 70% of them singletons. The sample was also reused in another study, on human thymus T cells.

Sequenced material: thymocytes. The receptor source for this set is a boy in the first two years of life with a congenital heart defect. CDR3s include the opening cysteine and the closing phenylalanine or tryptophan. D genes are given only for firm matches. Clone size is given for some rows only: seen once, a few or many times, or a class if the clone is expanded.

clone size: -; V gene: TRBV28; J gene: TRBJ1-1; D gene: TRBD1; CDR3 protein: CASRQQGLDTEAFF; CDR3 DNA: TGTGCCAGCAGGCAACAGGGGTTGGACACTGAAGCTTTCTTT
clone size: -; V gene: TRBV19; J gene: TRBJ1-5; D gene: TRBD1; CDR3 protein: CASRLIRQGEFNQPQHF; CDR3 DNA: TGTGCCAGCCGCCTCATCCGGCAGGGGGAATTCAATCAGCCCCAGCATTTT
clone size: -; V gene: TRBV7-6; J gene: TRBJ1-5; D gene: -; CDR3 protein: CASSLAARDSNQPQHF; CDR3 DNA: TGTGCCAGCAGCTTAGCAGCGAGGGATAGCAATCAGCCCCAGCATTTT
clone size: once; V gene: TRBV30; J gene: TRBJ2-2; D gene: -; CDR3 protein: CAWSAFGKYPGELFF; CDR3 DNA: TGTGCCTGGAGCGCTTTTGGCAAATACCCCGGGGAGCTGTTTTTT
clone size: -; V gene: TRBV5-4; J gene: TRBJ2-2; D gene: TRBD1; CDR3 protein: CASRLGGQTNTGELFF; CDR3 DNA: TGTGCCAGCAGATTAGGGGGACAGACGAACACCGGGGAGCTGTTTTTT
clone size: -; V gene: TRBV30; J gene: TRBJ1-2; D gene: -; CDR3 protein: CAWQGFYYGYTF; CDR3 DNA: TGTGCCTGGCAGGGTTTTTACTATGGCTACACCTTC
clone size: -; V gene: TRBV19; J gene: TRBJ1-1; D gene: TRBD1; CDR3 protein: CASTTNWDRRGMNTEAFF; CDR3 DNA: TGTGCCAGTACTACAAACTGGGACAGGCGAGGGATGAACACTGAAGCTTTCTTT
clone size: -; V gene: TRBV29-1; J gene: TRBJ1-1; D gene: -; CDR3 protein: CNVSRPGAMNTEAFF; CDR3 DNA: TGCAACGTCTCAAGGCCAGGGGCCATGAACACTGAAGCTTTCTTT
clone size: -; V gene: TRBV5-6; J gene: TRBJ2-7; D gene: TRBD1; CDR3 protein: CASSCRDRGPYEQYF; CDR3 DNA: TGTGCCAGCAGCTGCCGGGACAGGGGGCCCTACGAGCAGTACTTC
clone size: once; V gene: TRBV5-6; J gene: TRBJ2-1; D gene: -; CDR3 protein: CASSLAGVGDSYNEQFF; CDR3 DNA: TGTGCCAGCAGCTTGGCGGGAGTCGGAGATTCCTACAATGAGCAGTTCTTC
clone size: once; V gene: TRBV5-8; J gene: TRBJ2-3; D gene: -; CDR3 protein: CASSRGITDTQYF; CDR3 DNA: TGTGCCAGCAGTCGGGGGATCACAGATACGCAGTATTTT
clone size: -; V gene: TRBV5-8; J gene: TRBJ1-5; D gene: TRBD1; CDR3 protein: CASAPQGARNQPQHF; CDR3 DNA: TGTGCCAGCGCACCTCAGGGGGCGCGCAATCAGCCCCAGCATTTT
clone size: -; V gene: TRBV5-1; J gene: TRBJ2-5; D gene: TRBD2; CDR3 protein: CASSLGGVSSGAQETQYF; CDR3 DNA: TGCGCCAGCAGCTTGGGGGGTGTCTCTAGCGGGGCACAAGAGACCCAGTACTTC
clone size: -; V gene: TRBV27; J gene: TRBJ2-6; D gene: -; CDR3 protein: CASSFIAGANVLTF; CDR3 DNA: TGTGCCAGCAGTTTCATAGCTGGGGCCAACGTCCTGACTTTC
clone size: -; V gene: TRBV7-4; J gene: TRBJ1-2; D gene: -; CDR3 protein: CASSLVAVFNYGYTF; CDR3 DNA: TGTGCCAGCAGCTTAGTGGCAGTGTTTAACTATGGCTACACCTTC
clone size: -; V gene: TRBV20-1; J gene: TRBJ1-1; D gene: -; CDR3 protein: CSANHPGAFF; CDR3 DNA: TGCAGTGCTAATCATCCGGGGGCTTTCTTT
clone size: -; V gene: TRBV5-1; J gene: TRBJ2-7; D gene: TRBD2; CDR3 protein: CASSRPVPSGSYEQYF; CDR3 DNA: TGCGCCAGCAGCCGCCCCGTGCCTAGCGGATCCTACGAGCAGTACTTC
clone size: -; V gene: TRBV28; J gene: TRBJ1-1; D gene: -; CDR3 protein: CASSSVKNTEAFF; CDR3 DNA: TGTGCCAGCAGTTCAGTGAAGAACACTGAAGCTTTCTTT
clone size: -; V gene: TRBV9; J gene: TRBJ1-1; D gene: -; CDR3 protein: CASSGTGTEAFF; CDR3 DNA: TGTGCCAGCAGCGGTACAGGGACTGAAGCTTTCTTT
clone size: -; V gene: TRBV28; J gene: TRBJ2-3; D gene: TRBD1; CDR3 protein: CASDTGQGLADTQYF; CDR3 DNA: TGTGCCAGCGATACGGGACAGGGGCTGGCAGATACGCAGTATTTT
clone size: -; V gene: TRBV27; J gene: TRBJ1-2; D gene: -; CDR3 protein: CASSPSPEKEDGYTF; CDR3 DNA: TGTGCCAGCAGTCCGTCGCCAGAGAAGGAGGACGGCTACACCTTC
clone size: -; V gene: TRBV6-6; J gene: TRBJ1-1; D gene: -; CDR3 protein: CASSYAQGNTEAFF; CDR3 DNA: TGTGCCAGCAGTTACGCACAGGGGAACACTGAAGCTTTCTTT
clone size: -; V gene: TRBV14; J gene: TRBJ1-2; D gene: -; CDR3 protein: CASSPSGVPVGGYTF; CDR3 DNA: TGTGCCAGCAGCCCGTCAGGGGTTCCCGTCGGTGGCTACACCTTC
clone size: once; V gene: TRBV18; J gene: TRBJ1-1; D gene: -; CDR3 protein: CASSPPTREAFF; CDR3 DNA: TGTGCCAGCTCACCCCCGACTAGGGAAGCTTTCTTT